The clone carrying this TCR beta chain was seen a handful of times. CDR3 length: 14 amino acids. V lost 5 bases, J lost 12 bases, and 7 bases stayed unmatched. From germline, CDR1 is SGHRS and CDR2 YFSETQ. TCRdb reprocessed the RT-PCR reads with MiXCR, giving one entry per CDR3 protein. The sample lists about 700,000 distinct CDR3 sequences, 11% to 15% occurring once. The chain combines TRBV5-1 with TRBJ2-1; 14 bases fit TRBD2. The sample comprised memory CD4+ T cells from blood. This clonotype was sampled from a female donor in good health, serving as a healthy control. The CDR3 DNA reads as TGCGCCAGCAGATCGGGACTAGCGGGAGAATCGCAGTTCTTC. Encoded protein: CASRSGLAGESQFF.